This is a list of T cell receptor beta chains from one sample in a study of cytomegalovirus exposure and HLA in healthy donors. Profiling relied on immunoSEQ multiplex PCR, and the TCRdb table lists in-frame clones only, not all of them. The top ten clones hold approximately 1.9% of a sample with 110,000 to 150,000 clones, about 10% of them seen once. The sample taken for sequencing was PBMCs. These receptors all come from a man aged 50-59 years in good health and CMV-seronegative. Both conserved end residues are part of each CDR3. Fields, in order: clone size, J gene, V gene, D gene, CDR3 protein, CDR3 DNA. The D gene is left open where the match is weak. Clone size appears in some rows only: once, few, many, or a class for an expanded clone.

clone size: few; J gene: TRBJ2-7; V gene: TRBV11-3; D gene: NA; CDR3 protein: CASARDSHKEQYF; CDR3 DNA: TGTGCCAGTGCGCGGGACAGCCATAAGGAGCAGTACTTC
clone size: NA; J gene: TRBJ2-1; V gene: TRBV11-3; D gene: TRBD2; CDR3 protein: CASSPGRSGGSYNEQFF; CDR3 DNA: TGTGCCAGCAGCCCGGGACGGTCGGGAGGCTCCTACAATGAGCAGTTCTTC
clone size: NA; J gene: TRBJ1-1; V gene: TRBV10-2; D gene: NA; CDR3 protein: CASRDSGGAFF; CDR3 DNA: TGCGCCAGCAGGGACAGTGGTGGAGCTTTCTTT
clone size: NA; J gene: TRBJ2-2; V gene: TRBV5-1; D gene: NA; CDR3 protein: CASSLTLDPGTGELFF; CDR3 DNA: TGCGCCAGCAGCTTGACGTTGGATCCGGGGACCGGGGAGCTGTTTTTT
clone size: NA; J gene: TRBJ1-6; V gene: TRBV30; D gene: NA; CDR3 protein: CAWKQDNSPLHF; CDR3 DNA: TGTGCCTGGAAACAGGATAATTCACCCCTCCACTTT
clone size: NA; J gene: TRBJ2-3; V gene: TRBV10-2; D gene: NA; CDR3 protein: CASSEWGLPTDTQYF; CDR3 DNA: TGCGCCAGCAGTGAGTGGGGGCTCCCCACAGATACGCAGTATTTT
clone size: few; J gene: TRBJ2-7; V gene: TRBV9; D gene: TRBD2; CDR3 protein: CASSAHPGLASFYEQYF; CDR3 DNA: TGTGCCAGCAGCGCCCACCCGGGACTAGCGTCCTTCTACGAGCAGTACTTC
clone size: NA; J gene: TRBJ2-3; V gene: TRBV5-1; D gene: TRBD2; CDR3 protein: CASSLAGSGETDTQYF; CDR3 DNA: TGCGCCAGCAGCTTGGCGGGGAGCGGGGAGACAGATACGCAGTATTTT
clone size: few; J gene: TRBJ1-2; V gene: TRBV19; D gene: NA; CDR3 protein: CASTSGQGLYGYTF; CDR3 DNA: TGTGCCAGTACCTCGGGCCAGGGACTTTATGGCTACACCTTC
clone size: few; J gene: TRBJ2-5; V gene: TRBV9; D gene: TRBD2; CDR3 protein: CASSGSGGPQETQYF; CDR3 DNA: TGTGCCAGCAGCGGTAGCGGGGGACCCCAAGAGACCCAGTACTTC
clone size: few; J gene: TRBJ2-5; V gene: TRBV10-2; D gene: TRBD1; CDR3 protein: CASSGTGRETQYF; CDR3 DNA: TGCGCCAGCAGTGGGACAGGGAGAGAGACCCAGTACTTC
clone size: few; J gene: TRBJ2-1; V gene: TRBV2; D gene: NA; CDR3 protein: CASSTPGGAAEVNEQFF; CDR3 DNA: TGTGCCAGCAGTACCCCGGGGGGCGCGGCGGAGGTGAATGAGCAGTTCTTC
clone size: NA; J gene: TRBJ1-1; V gene: TRBV5-6; D gene: NA; CDR3 protein: CASSLGPRANTEAFF; CDR3 DNA: TGTGCCAGCAGCTTGGGGCCGCGGGCAAACACTGAAGCTTTCTTT
clone size: NA; J gene: TRBJ1-1; V gene: TRBV6-1; D gene: TRBD1; CDR3 protein: CASIMRGTANTEAFF; CDR3 DNA: TGTGCCAGCATTATGCGAGGGACAGCCAACACTGAAGCTTTCTTT
clone size: few; J gene: TRBJ1-5; V gene: TRBV19; D gene: TRBD1; CDR3 protein: CASSPDREMRQPQHF; CDR3 DNA: TGTGCCAGTAGCCCGGACAGGGAAATGAGACAGCCCCAGCATTTT
clone size: NA; J gene: TRBJ2-7; V gene: TRBV9; D gene: TRBD2; CDR3 protein: CASSVTSGHYEQYF; CDR3 DNA: TGTGCCAGCAGCGTGACTAGCGGCCACTACGAGCAGTACTTC
clone size: few; J gene: TRBJ1-2; V gene: TRBV9; D gene: NA; CDR3 protein: CASSVEQSYGYTF; CDR3 DNA: TGTGCCAGCAGCGTAGAACAGAGCTATGGCTACACCTTC
clone size: few; J gene: TRBJ2-5; V gene: TRBV6-5; D gene: NA; CDR3 protein: CASTPPARETQYF; CDR3 DNA: TGTGCCAGCACCCCCCCAGCCAGGGAGACCCAGTACTTC
clone size: NA; J gene: TRBJ1-5; V gene: TRBV6-9; D gene: NA; CDR3 protein: CASSCREGAQHF; CDR3 DNA: TGTGCCAGCAGTTGCAGGGAGGGGGCCCAGCATTTT
clone size: few; J gene: TRBJ2-7; V gene: TRBV7-6; D gene: NA; CDR3 protein: CASSFPRGEQYF; CDR3 DNA: TGTGCCAGCAGCTTTCCGAGAGGGGAGCAGTACTTC
clone size: few; J gene: TRBJ2-1; V gene: TRBV5-4; D gene: NA; CDR3 protein: CASSPRGSRAITGNEQFF; CDR3 DNA: TGTGCCAGCAGCCCCAGGGGTTCGCGGGCAATAACCGGCAATGAGCAGTTCTTC
clone size: NA; J gene: TRBJ2-2; V gene: TRBV5-1; D gene: NA; CDR3 protein: CASSVAHGELFF; CDR3 DNA: TGCGCCAGCAGTGTGGCCCACGGGGAGCTGTTTTTT
clone size: NA; J gene: TRBJ2-7; V gene: TRBV9; D gene: NA; CDR3 protein: CASSLGLLPSYEQYF; CDR3 DNA: TGTGCCAGCAGCCTAGGACTCCTACCGTCCTACGAGCAGTACTTC
clone size: NA; J gene: TRBJ1-2; V gene: TRBV19; D gene: NA; CDR3 protein: CASTSRGRELGYTF; CDR3 DNA: TGTGCCAGTACTTCCCGAGGCAGGGAACTTGGCTACACCTTC
clone size: NA; J gene: TRBJ1-5; V gene: TRBV19; D gene: TRBD1; CDR3 protein: CASSIQWDRGPPQPQHF; CDR3 DNA: TGTGCCAGTAGTATACAATGGGACAGGGGACCTCCTCAGCCCCAGCATTTT
clone size: NA; J gene: TRBJ2-4; V gene: TRBV2; D gene: NA; CDR3 protein: CASSEWQGGGIQYF; CDR3 DNA: TGTGCCAGCAGTGAATGGCAGGGAGGGGGCATTCAGTACTTC
clone size: few; J gene: TRBJ2-2; V gene: TRBV5-1; D gene: TRBD1; CDR3 protein: CASSPGRQGNTGELFF; CDR3 DNA: TGCGCCAGCAGCCCGGGACGACAGGGGAACACCGGGGAGCTGTTTTTT
clone size: NA; J gene: TRBJ2-3; V gene: TRBV4-2; D gene: NA; CDR3 protein: CASSQGGTSQDTQYF; CDR3 DNA: TGTGCCAGCAGCCAAGGTGGGACATCCCAAGATACGCAGTATTTT
clone size: few; J gene: TRBJ2-4; V gene: TRBV10-1; D gene: NA; CDR3 protein: CASSDRGKNIQYF; CDR3 DNA: TGCGCCAGCAGTGACAGGGGTAAAAACATTCAGTACTTC
clone size: NA; J gene: TRBJ1-2; V gene: TRBV4-1; D gene: NA; CDR3 protein: CASSHSLTADGYTF; CDR3 DNA: TGCGCCAGCAGCCATTCTCTAACAGCGGATGGCTACACCTTC
clone size: NA; J gene: TRBJ1-5; V gene: TRBV5-5; D gene: NA; CDR3 protein: CASSLVVAQPQHF; CDR3 DNA: TGTGCCAGCAGCTTGGTTGTGGCTCAGCCCCAGCATTTT
clone size: few; J gene: TRBJ1-4; V gene: TRBV6-4; D gene: TRBD1; CDR3 protein: CASSEEGGQGKLFF; CDR3 DNA: TGTGCCAGCAGTGAGGAGGGGGGACAGGGAAAACTGTTTTTT
clone size: NA; J gene: TRBJ1-2; V gene: TRBV4-2; D gene: NA; CDR3 protein: CASSQERGGGYGYTF; CDR3 DNA: TGTGCCAGCAGCCAAGAGCGGGGGGGAGGCTATGGCTACACCTTC
clone size: NA; J gene: TRBJ2-1; V gene: TRBV6-5; D gene: TRBD2; CDR3 protein: CASSYFSGRLDNEQFF; CDR3 DNA: TGTGCCAGCAGTTACTTTAGCGGGAGGCTGGACAATGAGCAGTTCTTC
clone size: few; J gene: TRBJ1-5; V gene: TRBV27; D gene: TRBD1; CDR3 protein: CASSRDRLDNQPQHF; CDR3 DNA: TGTGCCAGCAGCAGGGACAGGTTGGACAATCAGCCCCAGCATTTT
clone size: NA; J gene: TRBJ2-3; V gene: TRBV6-1; D gene: TRBD1; CDR3 protein: CASSFTGADMQYF; CDR3 DNA: TGTGCCAGCAGTTTCACAGGGGCAGATATGCAGTATTTT
clone size: NA; J gene: TRBJ2-4; V gene: TRBV6-6; D gene: TRBD1; CDR3 protein: CASSPDRGKNIQYF; CDR3 DNA: TGTGCCAGCAGTCCGGACAGGGGGAAAAACATTCAGTACTTC
clone size: few; J gene: TRBJ2-1; V gene: TRBV7-6; D gene: NA; CDR3 protein: CASSTYRETYNEQFF; CDR3 DNA: TGTGCCAGCAGCACCTACAGGGAGACCTACAATGAGCAGTTCTTC
clone size: few; J gene: TRBJ1-4; V gene: TRBV29-1; D gene: NA; CDR3 protein: CSVVTVGDEKLFF; CDR3 DNA: TGCAGCGTTGTGACAGTCGGAGATGAAAAACTGTTTTTT
clone size: few; J gene: TRBJ2-7; V gene: TRBV4-2; D gene: TRBD2; CDR3 protein: CASSQDEAGVYEQYF; CDR3 DNA: TGTGCCAGCAGCCAAGATGAAGCGGGGGTTTACGAGCAGTACTTC
clone size: few; J gene: TRBJ1-2; V gene: TRBV7-9; D gene: NA; CDR3 protein: CASSRDVTTNYGYTF; CDR3 DNA: TGTGCCAGCAGCCGAGATGTGACAACTAACTATGGCTACACCTTC
clone size: few; J gene: TRBJ2-7; V gene: TRBV5-1; D gene: NA; CDR3 protein: CASSLSGHEQYF; CDR3 DNA: TGCGCCAGCAGCTTGAGCGGTCACGAGCAGTACTTC
clone size: few; J gene: TRBJ2-7; V gene: TRBV10-2; D gene: NA; CDR3 protein: CASSEMRGYEQYF; CDR3 DNA: TGCGCCAGCAGTGAGATGCGGGGCTACGAGCAGTACTTC
clone size: NA; J gene: TRBJ1-1; V gene: TRBV27; D gene: NA; CDR3 protein: CASSFRVSTEAFF; CDR3 DNA: TGTGCCAGCAGTTTTAGAGTATCCACTGAAGCTTTCTTT
clone size: NA; J gene: TRBJ2-7; V gene: TRBV19; D gene: TRBD2; CDR3 protein: CASSLSGKVGSYEQYF; CDR3 DNA: TGTGCCAGTAGTCTTAGCGGGAAGGTGGGTTCCTACGAGCAGTACTTC
clone size: few; J gene: TRBJ1-5; V gene: TRBV6-1; D gene: TRBD1; CDR3 protein: CASRRDRGSNQPQHF; CDR3 DNA: TGTGCCAGCAGGAGGGACAGGGGAAGCAATCAGCCCCAGCATTTT
clone size: NA; J gene: TRBJ2-2; V gene: TRBV7-3; D gene: TRBD2; CDR3 protein: CASSIVAGVIGELFF; CDR3 DNA: TGTGCCAGCAGCATTGTAGCGGGAGTTATCGGGGAGCTGTTTTTT
clone size: NA; J gene: TRBJ2-4; V gene: TRBV27; D gene: TRBD1; CDR3 protein: CARKGAVAKNIQYF; CDR3 DNA: TGTGCCAGAAAGGGGGCGGTAGCCAAAAACATTCAGTACTTC
clone size: few; J gene: TRBJ2-3; V gene: TRBV9; D gene: TRBD2; CDR3 protein: CASSPGLAGGTDTQYF; CDR3 DNA: TGTGCCAGCAGCCCCGGACTAGCGGGGGGCACAGATACGCAGTATTTT
clone size: few; J gene: TRBJ1-1; V gene: TRBV7-3; D gene: NA; CDR3 protein: CASSLRRTSGFPAEAFF; CDR3 DNA: TGTGCCAGCAGCTTACGCCGGACTTCCGGGTTCCCCGCTGAAGCTTTCTTT
clone size: NA; J gene: TRBJ2-7; V gene: TRBV7-9; D gene: TRBD2; CDR3 protein: CASSLEAGTSGRVSYEQYF; CDR3 DNA: TGTGCCAGCAGCTTAGAGGCCGGGACTAGCGGGAGGGTTTCCTACGAGCAGTACTTC
clone size: few; J gene: TRBJ1-1; V gene: TRBV5-1; D gene: NA; CDR3 protein: CASSLRAGRDTEAFF; CDR3 DNA: TGCGCCAGCAGCTTGCGGGCAGGGCGAGACACTGAAGCTTTCTTT
clone size: few; J gene: TRBJ1-2; V gene: TRBV6-1; D gene: NA; CDR3 protein: CASSENGQIYGYTF; CDR3 DNA: TGTGCCAGCAGTGAAAATGGTCAGATCTATGGCTACACCTTC
clone size: few; J gene: TRBJ2-1; V gene: TRBV6-1; D gene: TRBD1; CDR3 protein: CASSAGTVYNEQFF; CDR3 DNA: TGTGCCAGCAGTGCCGGGACAGTATACAATGAGCAGTTCTTC
clone size: few; J gene: TRBJ2-5; V gene: TRBV7-7; D gene: NA; CDR3 protein: CASSSTGYPETQYF; CDR3 DNA: TGTGCCAGCAGCTCAACAGGGTATCCGGAGACCCAGTACTTC
clone size: NA; J gene: TRBJ1-6; V gene: TRBV5-6; D gene: NA; CDR3 protein: CASSLKATAAYNSPLHF; CDR3 DNA: TGTGCCAGCAGCTTGAAAGCGACAGCAGCCTATAATTCACCCCTCCACTTT
clone size: few; J gene: TRBJ1-4; V gene: TRBV2; D gene: TRBD1; CDR3 protein: CASTWTGNEKLFF; CDR3 DNA: TGTGCCAGCACGTGGACAGGGAATGAAAAACTGTTTTTT